The 25 T cell receptor beta chains in this list originate from one sample, sequenced in a study of T cell responses to AZD1222 COVID-19 vaccine. Assay: immunoSEQ multiplex PCR; the TCRdb copy retains only in-frame clones and omits some. The sample lists about 130,000 clones, about 93% seen once, with 6.5% to 8% in the top ten. Source: peripheral blood, taken 28 days after the second AZD1222 dose. These TCRs come from an adult who received the AZD1222 COVID-19 vaccine.

This sequence joins TRBV18 and TRBJ1-2; TRBD1 might be the D (5 bases). CDR3 length equals 13 residues. Trimming stripped 3 bases from V and 8 bases from J, with 13 bases between. The germline V gene encodes CDR1 KGHSH and CDR2 LQKENI. The CDR3 region is CASSPGAERGYTF. For the CDR3, the DNA is TGTGCCAGCTCACCTGGGGCAGAAAGAGGCTACACCTTC.

This chain joins TRBV24-1 and TRBJ2-5, with no clear D. The length of the CDR3 is 12 residues. V lost 5 bases to trimming and J lost 1 base, with 4 bases between them. CDR1 and CDR2 from the germline V gene are KGHDR and SFDVKD. CDR3 protein: CATSGTQETQYF. In DNA form, the CDR3 reads TGTGCCACCAGTGGGACCCAAGAGACCCAGTACTTC.

The genes are TRBV29-1 and TRBJ1-2, with D perhaps matching TRBD1 (6 bases). Germline loops: CDR1 SQVTM, CDR2 ANQGSEA. CDR3 size: 14 residues. Deletions cut 7 bases from V and 3 bases from J, with 18 bases between. CDR3 loop: CSAPRGRGDYGYTF. The DNA of the CDR3 is TGCAGCGCCCCCAGGGGCAGGGGTGACTATGGCTACACCTTC.

V usage is TRBV4-1 and J usage is TRBJ1-6; 7 bases are shared with TRBD1. The CDR3 contains 17 residues. After removal of 4 bases from V and 0 bases from J, the junction contained 6 bases not matched to a gene. The germline V gene has CDR1 MGHRA and CDR2 YSYEKL. CDR3 DNA: TGCGCCAGCAGCCGAAATACAGGGGCCTCCTATAATTCACCCCTCCACTTT. Translation: CASSRNTGASYNSPLHF.

The rearrangement joins TRBV4-1 to TRBJ1-1; D uncertain. This CDR3 spans 15 amino acids. Germline CDR1 reads MGHRA; CDR2 reads YSYEKL. Trimming pared 1 base from V and 1 base from J, leaving 10 bases between. The CDR3 sequence: CASSQGVGSNTEAFF. The CDR3 DNA is TGCGCCAGCAGCCAAGGTGTGGGGTCGAACACTGAAGCTTTCTTT.

The V call is TRBV9, the J call TRBJ1-1; 7 bases are shared with TRBD1. With V trimmed by 0 bases and J by 0 bases, 11 bases remained unmatched. The V gene's germline CDR1 is SGDLS and CDR2 YYNGEE. CDR3 length equals 18 residues. CDR3 in DNA: TGTGCCAGCAGCGTAGTTTACCCCGTAGACAGGGTGAACACTGAAGCTTTCTTT. Protein product: CASSVVYPVDRVNTEAFF.

V usage is TRBV7-2 and J usage is TRBJ2-5; D may be TRBD1 (6 bases). The ends were cut back, 5 bases at V and 5 bases at J, with 12 bases in the middle. CDR1 is SGHTA and CDR2 is FQGNSA in the germline V gene. There are 13 residues in the CDR3. The CDR3 coding sequence is TGTGCCAGCAGCCGCTTACAGGGTGAGACCCAGTACTTC. This translates into CASSRLQGETQYF.

The rearrangement links TRBV7-2 to TRBJ1-4; a possible D gene is TRBD1 (5 bases). Germline-derived CDR1 and CDR2 are SGHTA and FQGNSA. This CDR3 has 15 residues. Trimming removed 1 base at V and 4 bases at J, with 10 bases between. The CDR3 loop reads CASSLGRGSNEKLFF. The CDR3 DNA reads TGTGCCAGCAGCTTAGGCCGGGGCAGTAATGAAAAACTGTTTTTT.

This chain links TRBV19 with TRBJ2-1; D not resolved. This CDR3 contains 12 residues. Trimming took 5 bases from V and 9 from J, leaving 11 bases between them. Germline CDR1 LNHDA, CDR2 SQIVND (reference sequence). CDR3 sequence reads: CASSPYLGEQFF. As DNA, the CDR3 is TGTGCCAGTAGTCCTTATTTGGGTGAGCAGTTCTTC.

The genes are TRBV18 and TRBJ1-3, with 7 nucleotides matching TRBD1. Germline values: CDR1 KGHSH, CDR2 LQKENI. The CDR3 spans 16 residues. Unmatched junction bases numbered 6, after V lost 2 bases and J lost 2 bases. The CDR3 DNA sequence: TGTGCCAGCTCACCAATCATACAGGGGACTGGAAACACCATATATTTT. Its translation is CASSPIIQGTGNTIYF.

The chain has TRBV12-5 and TRBJ2-2; the D gene is possibly TRBD2 (5 bases). The germline V gene encodes CDR1 LGHNT and CDR2 FRNRAP. With 6 bases removed from V and 5 bases from J, the gap between germline ends came to 13 bases. This CDR3 contains 14 residues. The CDR3 region has the DNA TGTGCTAGTGGGGCATGGCCGGGGACCGGGGAGCTGTTTTTT. Protein: CASGAWPGTGELFF.

Turning to this clone: Additional DNA sequences in this sample encode the identical CDR3. The rearrangement joins TRBV19 to TRBJ1-5, with D possibly matching TRBD1 (5 bases). Trimming stripped 6 bases from V and 6 bases from J, with 12 bases between. Germline assignment: CDR1 LNHDA and CDR2 SQIVND (reference sequence). The CDR3 extends over 13 amino acids. The CDR3 spells CASSNQGFQPQHF. As DNA, the CDR3 is TGTGCCAGTAGCAATCAGGGTTTTCAGCCCCAGCATTTT.

V and J are TRBV15 and TRBJ2-2, with D possibly TRBD1 on 5 matching bases. Germline lookup yields CDR1 LNHNV and CDR2 YYDKDF (reference sequence). The CDR3 has 14 amino acids. Trimming removed 8 bases at V and 5 bases at J, with 15 bases between. The CDR3 DNA reads as TGTGCCACCCTTAGGACACCCGGGACCGGGGAGCTGTTTTTT. Protein: CATLRTPGTGELFF.

The CDR3 coding sequence is TGTGCCAGCAGCTTAGGTGTGGGGAACACTGAAGCTTTCTTT. This sequence encodes CASSLGVGNTEAFF. The V and J genes are TRBV7-9 and TRBJ1-1; D is unresolved. CDR1 is SEHNR and CDR2 is FQNEAQ in the germline V gene (reference sequence). Trimming cost V 1 base and J 1 base, with 7 bases left between them. CDR3 size: 14 residues.

The chain links TRBV18 to TRBJ1-1, with D perhaps matching TRBD1 (5 bases). The V gene's germline CDR1 is KGHSH and CDR2 LQKENI. The CDR3 is 17 amino acids. The V gene lost 4 bases and the J gene lost 1 base, with 19 bases spanning the gap. CDR3 bases: TGTGCCAGCTCACTATATGTGACCCGGGGGGAGAACACTGAAGCTTTCTTT. It specifies CASSLYVTRGENTEAFF. Looking up the rest from reference TRBV18 and TRBJ1-1 gives the full variable domain: NAGVMQNPRHLVRRRGQEARLRCSPMKGHSHVYWYRQLPEEGLKFMVYLQKENIIDESGMPKERFSAEFPKEGPSILRIQQVVRGDSAAYFCASSLYVTRGENTEAFFGQGTRLTVV.

This chain uses TRBV5-4 with TRBJ1-3, with 8 bases identical to TRBD1. The germline V gene encodes CDR1 SGHNT and CDR2 YYREEE (reference sequence). CDR3 length equals 13 residues. V lost 5 bases, J lost 4 bases, and 2 bases stayed unmatched. Here the CDR3 DNA reads TGTGCCAGCAGTCGACAGGGGGGAAACACCATATATTTT. Its protein is CASSRQGGNTIYF.

This chain connects TRBV30 to TRBJ1-6; D is possibly TRBD1 (5 bases). CDR3 length: 12 amino acids. V lost 3 bases and J 8 bases, leaving 8 bases between the germline ends. Germline V gene sequence: CDR1 GTSNPN, CDR2 SVGIG (reference sequence). DNA of the CDR3: TGTGCCTGGAGCTGGGGCCATTCACCCCTCCACTTT. Residues: CAWSWGHSPLHF.

The rearrangement joins TRBV28 to TRBJ1-3, with 7 bases matching TRBD1. This CDR3 spans 14 amino acids. The V segment lost 6 bases and the J segment 6 bases; nucleotides outside the gene matches: 8. CDR1 is MDHEN and CDR2 is SYDVKM in the germline V gene. The CDR3 region is CASSSGQMINTIYF. CDR3 coding DNA: TGTGCCAGCAGCTCGGGACAGATGATAAACACCATATATTTT.

CDR3 sequence reads: CASSLAWPGRLNQPQHF. The DNA for the CDR3 is TGTGCCAGCTCACTGGCCTGGCCCGGACGGTTGAATCAGCCCCAGCATTTT. The rearrangement uses TRBV18 and TRBJ1-5, with D unresolved. The CDR3 consists of 17 residues. CDR1 is KGHSH, CDR2 LQKENI, per germline. The V end lost 4 bases, the J end lost 4 bases, and 20 bases lay between the germline ends. Together with reference TRBV18 and TRBJ1-5, the CDR3 gives the full variable domain: NAGVMQNPRHLVRRRGQEARLRCSPMKGHSHVYWYRQLPEEGLKFMVYLQKENIIDESGMPKERFSAEFPKEGPSILRIQQVVRGDSAAYFCASSLAWPGRLNQPQHFGDGTRLSIL.

The rearrangement links TRBV30 to TRBJ2-7, with 8 bases matching TRBD1. The CDR3 is 14 amino acids. Germline CDR1 reads GTSNPN; CDR2 reads SVGIG (reference sequence). The trim removed 0 bases at V and 4 bases at J, leaving 5 bases unmatched. The CDR3 region is CAWSVGTGAYEQYF. Here the CDR3 DNA reads TGTGCCTGGAGTGTCGGGACAGGAGCGTACGAGCAGTACTTC.

The gene calls are TRBV19 and TRBJ1-1; 8 bases map to TRBD1. The J segment lost 2 bases and the V segment lost 8 bases, leaving 7 bases of the junction unmatched. There are 14 residues in the CDR3. Per germline, CDR1 LNHDA and CDR2 SQIVND (reference sequence). DNA for the CDR3: TGTGCCAGTGAAACGGGACAGGTTAACACTGAAGCTTTCTTT. It is translated as CASETGQVNTEAFF.

The rearrangement joins TRBV12-3 or TRBV12-4 to TRBJ1-1; D remains ambiguous. Trimming stripped 6 bases from V and 5 bases from J, with 13 bases between. CDR3 length: 13 amino acids. Here the CDR3 DNA reads TGTGCCAGCAGCCGTCTTGCGGGGACTGAAGCTTTCTTT. Translating gives CASSRLAGTEAFF.

This chain connects TRBV28 to TRBJ1-1; D is perhaps TRBD1 (6 bases). The germline V gene has CDR1 MDHEN and CDR2 SYDVKM. V gave up 3 bases and J gave up 7 bases, with 15 bases separating them. The length of the CDR3 is 14 residues. The CDR3 sequence: CASSFPYRAREAFF. As DNA, the CDR3 is TGTGCCAGCAGTTTCCCCTACAGGGCCCGTGAAGCTTTCTTT.

The genes are TRBV3-1 (or the pseudogene TRBV3-2) and TRBJ2-5; D uncertain. The CDR3 is made up of 13 amino acids. Trimming shortened V by 4 bases and J by 5 bases, and 11 bases separated the two germline ends. Looked up from germline, CDR1 is LGHDT and CDR2 is YNNKEL (reference sequence). The CDR3 protein is CASSLTPSETQYF. CDR3 nucleotides: TGTGCCAGCAGCCTCACTCCTTCGGAGACCCAGTACTTC.

The rearrangement joins TRBV7-9 to TRBJ1-1, with D unclear. Trimming removed 1 base at V and 5 bases at J, with 5 bases between. The CDR3 is 12 amino acids. Germline V gene data show CDR1 as SEHNR and CDR2 as FQNEAQ (reference sequence). This CDR3 is CASSLGETEAFF. CDR3 sequence (DNA): TGTGCCAGCAGCTTAGGGGAGACTGAAGCTTTCTTT. The complete variable domain, with remaining parts taken from reference TRBV7-9 and TRBJ1-1, reads DTGVSQNPRHKITKRGQNVTFRCDPISEHNRLYWYRQTLGQGPEFLTYFQNEAQLEKSRLLSDRFSAERPKGSFSTLEIQRTEQGDSAMYLCASSLGETEAFFGQGTRLTVV.